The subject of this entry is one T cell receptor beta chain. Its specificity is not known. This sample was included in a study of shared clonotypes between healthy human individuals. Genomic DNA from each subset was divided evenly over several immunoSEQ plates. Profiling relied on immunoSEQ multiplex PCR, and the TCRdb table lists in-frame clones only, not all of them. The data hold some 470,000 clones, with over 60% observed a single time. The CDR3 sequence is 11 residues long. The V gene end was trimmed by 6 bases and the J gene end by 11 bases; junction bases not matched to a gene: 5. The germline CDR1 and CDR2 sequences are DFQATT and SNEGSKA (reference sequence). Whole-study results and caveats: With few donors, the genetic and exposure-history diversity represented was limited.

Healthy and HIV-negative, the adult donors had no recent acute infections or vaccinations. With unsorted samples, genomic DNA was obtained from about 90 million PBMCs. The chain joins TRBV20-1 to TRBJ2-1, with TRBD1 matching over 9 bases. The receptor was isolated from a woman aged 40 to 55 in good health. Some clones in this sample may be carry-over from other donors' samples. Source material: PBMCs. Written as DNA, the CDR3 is TGCAGTGCCCAGGGACAGGGCCAGCAGTTCTTC. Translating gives CSAQGQGQQFF.